This T cell receptor (beta chain) derives from a study of blood T cell repertoires in COVID-19. Study background: T cells, B-cell-depleted T cells, or PBMCs provided the cDNA or gDNA that served as material.

V shed 1 base and J 3 bases; nucleotides not matched to a gene: 5. Germline lookup yields CDR1 SGHTA and CDR2 FQGNSA. The CDR3 loop spans 15 amino acids. In the authors' workflow: Reference gene primer amplification in the assay estimated nucleated cell counts. The protocol was immunoSEQ multiplex PCR, while the TCRdb copy is restricted to in-frame clones and leaves out a portion. V, J and clone size derive from that table, while D and trimming were established from the DNA sequence. Among approximately 220,000 clones listed, 88% were seen once. The sequenced material came from PBMCs or T cells enriched from blood (not recorded which). This receptor was taken from a woman aged 25 to 39 who had recovered from COVID-19. The rearrangement joins TRBV7-2 to TRBJ2-7, with 8 bases identical to TRBD1. The CDR3 protein is CASSLVDRGGYEQYF. CDR3 nucleotide sequence: TGTGCCAGCAGCTTAGTAGACAGGGGTGGCTACGAGCAGTACTTC.